A selection of T cell receptor beta chains follows, all from one sample in a study of blood T cell repertoires in COVID-19. Method: immunoSEQ multiplex PCR; TCRdb's copy keeps in-frame clones and lacks some. Here the sample spans some 210,000 clones, 83% being singletons. The sequencing sample was made of peripheral blood. The receptors come from a man over 45 with active or convalescent COVID-19. CDR3s include the opening cysteine and the closing phenylalanine or tryptophan. A D gene is named only where the DNA matches it firmly. The size of a clone is reported for some rows only, either as once, few or many, or as a class for expanded clones.

d_gene	len	v_gene	j_gene	abundance	CDR3aa	CDR3nt
TRBD1	14	TRBV30	TRBJ2-7	-	CAWRAGTGDLKQYF	TGTGCCTGGAGGGCCGGGACAGGGGACCTAAAGCAGTACTTC
TRBD1	13	TRBV3-1/TRBV3-2	TRBJ1-2	-	CASSQRQGDGYTF	TGTGCCAGCAGCCAAAGGCAGGGGGACGGCTACACCTTC
-	14	TRBV30	TRBJ2-3	-	CAWRGNRNTDTQYF	TGTGCCTGGAGAGGAAACAGAAACACAGATACGCAGTATTTT
-	14	TRBV11-2	TRBJ2-2	-	CASSPRGSTSELFF	TGTGCCAGCAGCCCTCGAGGCTCTACCTCGGAGCTGTTTTTT
TRBD1	16	TRBV7-9	TRBJ2-2	-	CASSQRTGGHTGELFF	TGTGCCAGCAGCCAAAGGACAGGGGGTCACACCGGGGAGCTGTTTTTT
-	13	TRBV12-3/TRBV12-4	TRBJ1-1	-	CASSRKGRTEAFF	TGTGCCAGCAGTCGCAAGGGGAGGACTGAAGCTTTCTTT
-	14	TRBV6-5	TRBJ2-3	few	CASREGHPTDTQYF	TGTGCCAGCAGAGAGGGACATCCCACAGATACGCAGTATTTT
-	12	TRBV25-1	TRBJ1-2	once	CASSEHYYGYTF	TGTGCCAGCAGTGAACACTACTATGGCTACACCTTC
TRBD2	16	TRBV10-1	TRBJ2-5	once	CASSEVLAGGQETQYF	TGCGCCAGCAGTGAGGTGCTAGCGGGAGGACAAGAGACCCAGTACTTC
-	15	TRBV7-3	TRBJ1-2	-	CASSLNGRGSYGYTF	TGTGCCAGCAGCTTAAACGGCAGGGGAAGCTATGGCTACACCTTC
TRBD1	13	TRBV7-2	TRBJ1-2	-	CASSLVGQDGYTF	TGTGCCAGCAGCTTGGTTGGACAGGATGGCTACACCTTC
-	12	TRBV7-9	TRBJ2-7	-	CASSLRGYEQYF	TGTGCCAGCAGCTTAAGGGGCTACGAGCAGTACTTC
TRBD1	15	TRBV6-5	TRBJ2-5	-	CASSYPLTGSETQYF	TGTGCCAGCAGTTACCCCCTGACAGGGTCGGAGACCCAGTACTTC
TRBD1	14	TRBV28	TRBJ1-2	few	CASKRGQTIKGYTF	TGTGCCAGCAAGAGGGGACAGACCATTAAGGGCTACACCTTC
TRBD2	14	TRBV30	TRBJ2-7	-	CAWTGLAGDYEQYF	TGTGCCTGGACCGGACTAGCGGGGGATTACGAGCAGTACTTC
-	13	TRBV5-1	TRBJ1-2	many	CASSLRQPQGYTF	TGCGCCAGCAGCTTAAGACAGCCCCAAGGCTACACCTTC
-	15	TRBV27	TRBJ2-1	-	CASTWGASGYNEQFF	TGTGCCAGCACCTGGGGGGCTAGCGGCTACAATGAGCAGTTCTTC